The entry below gives a single TCR beta chain sequence along with its context. The sample originates from a study of blood T cell repertoires in COVID-19. For the study at large: Both acute and convalescent COVID-19 samples were obtained from the United States, Italy and Spain.

V lost 7 bases and J lost 3, with 15 bases in between. CDR1 and CDR2 (germline): LNHDA, SQIVND (reference sequence). The CDR3 loop spans 14 amino acids. Some clones are missing from TCRdb's copy, which holds only in-frame ones; the method was immunoSEQ multiplex PCR. The table lists about 36,000 clones, around four fifths of them singletons, with 13% to 15% in the top ten. The chain has TRBV19 and TRBJ1-1; no clear D gene. The sequenced sample consisted of peripheral blood. This receptor was taken from a human donor in a cohort sampled during active COVID-19. In nucleotides, the CDR3 is TGTGCCAGTACCCTCAGGCCCGGGGACACTGAAGCTTTCTTT. Its protein is CASTLRPGDTEAFF. The full variable domain, with the rest looked up from reference TRBV19 and TRBJ1-1, is DGGITQSPKYLFRKEGQNVTLSCEQNLNHDAMYWYRQDPGQGLRLIYYSQIVNDFQKGDIAEGYSVSREKKESFPLTVTSAQKNPTAFYLCASTLRPGDTEAFFGQGTRLTVV.